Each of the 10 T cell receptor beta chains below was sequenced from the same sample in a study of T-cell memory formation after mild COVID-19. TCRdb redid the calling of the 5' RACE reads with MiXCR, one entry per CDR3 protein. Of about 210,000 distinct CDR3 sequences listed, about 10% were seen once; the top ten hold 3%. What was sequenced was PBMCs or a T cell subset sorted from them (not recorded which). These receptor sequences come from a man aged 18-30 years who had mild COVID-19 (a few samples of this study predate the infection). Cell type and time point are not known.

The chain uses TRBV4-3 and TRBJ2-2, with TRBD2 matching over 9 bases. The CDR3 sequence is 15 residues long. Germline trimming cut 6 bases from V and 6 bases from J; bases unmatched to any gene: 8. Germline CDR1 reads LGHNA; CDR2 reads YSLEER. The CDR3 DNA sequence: TGCGCCAGCAGGGCGGGGGGGGCGAAACCCGGGGAGCTGTTTTTT. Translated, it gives CASRAGGAKPGELFF.

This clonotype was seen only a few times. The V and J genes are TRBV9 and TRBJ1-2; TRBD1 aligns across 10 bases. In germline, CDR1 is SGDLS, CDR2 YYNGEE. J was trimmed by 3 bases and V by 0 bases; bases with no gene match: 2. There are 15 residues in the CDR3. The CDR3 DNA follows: TGTGCCAGCAGCGTAGCCGGACAGGGGGACTATGGCTACACCTTC. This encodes CASSVAGQGDYGYTF. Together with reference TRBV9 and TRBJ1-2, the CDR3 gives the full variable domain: DSGVTQTPKHLITATGQRVTLRCSPRSGDLSVYWYQQSLDQGLQFLIQYYNGEERAKGNILERFSAQQFPDLHSELNLSSLELGDSALYFCASSVAGQGDYGYTFGSGTRLTVV.

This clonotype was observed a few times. The CDR3 bases are TGTGCCAGCAGCCAAGATACTGGCACGACTCGCACAGATACGCAGTATTTT. Translation: CASSQDTGTTRTDTQYF. The rearrangement uses TRBV3-1 and TRBJ2-3; D gene uncertain. With 0 bases removed from V and 1 base from J, the gap between germline ends came to 14 bases. This CDR3 has 17 residues. Per germline, CDR1 LGHDT and CDR2 YNNKEL (reference sequence).

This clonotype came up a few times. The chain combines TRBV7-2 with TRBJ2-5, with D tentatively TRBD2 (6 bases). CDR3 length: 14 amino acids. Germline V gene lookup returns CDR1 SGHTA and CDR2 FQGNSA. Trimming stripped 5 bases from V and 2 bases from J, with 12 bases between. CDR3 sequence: CASSHPGTQETQYF. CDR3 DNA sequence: TGTGCCAGCAGCCACCCCGGGACTCAAGAGACCCAGTACTTC.

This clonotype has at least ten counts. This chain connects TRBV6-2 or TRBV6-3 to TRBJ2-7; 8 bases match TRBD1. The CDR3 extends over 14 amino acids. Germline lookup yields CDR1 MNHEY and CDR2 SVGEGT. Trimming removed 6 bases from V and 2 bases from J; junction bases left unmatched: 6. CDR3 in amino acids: CASSPGTGPYEQYF. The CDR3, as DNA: TGTGCCAGCAGCCCCGGGACAGGTCCCTACGAGCAGTACTTC.

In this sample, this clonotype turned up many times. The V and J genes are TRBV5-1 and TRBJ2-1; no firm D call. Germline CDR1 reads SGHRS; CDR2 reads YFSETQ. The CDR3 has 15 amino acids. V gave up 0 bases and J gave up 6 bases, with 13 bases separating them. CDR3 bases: TGCGCCAGCAGCTTGGAGGTATTGACGGCCAATGAGCAGTTCTTC. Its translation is CASSLEVLTANEQFF.

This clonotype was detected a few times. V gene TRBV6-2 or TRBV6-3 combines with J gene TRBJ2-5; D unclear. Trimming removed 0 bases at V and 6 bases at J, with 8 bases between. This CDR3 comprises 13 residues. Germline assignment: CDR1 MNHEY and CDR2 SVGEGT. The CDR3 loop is CASSYSRLKTQYF. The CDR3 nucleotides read TGTGCCAGCAGTTACTCGAGGTTGAAGACCCAGTACTTC.

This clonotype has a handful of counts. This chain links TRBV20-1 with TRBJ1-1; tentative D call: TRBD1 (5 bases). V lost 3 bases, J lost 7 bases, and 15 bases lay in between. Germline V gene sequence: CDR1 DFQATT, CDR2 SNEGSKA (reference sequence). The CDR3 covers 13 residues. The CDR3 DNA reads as TGCAGTGCTAGCTCTCAGGGAAATGGTGAAGCTTTCTTT. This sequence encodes CSASSQGNGEAFF.

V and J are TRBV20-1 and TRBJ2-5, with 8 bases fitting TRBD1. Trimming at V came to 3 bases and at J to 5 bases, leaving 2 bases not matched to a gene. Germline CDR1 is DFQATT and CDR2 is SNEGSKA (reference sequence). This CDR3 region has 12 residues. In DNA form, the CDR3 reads TGCAGTGCTAGGGACAGGGTGGAGACCCAGTACTTC. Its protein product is CSARDRVETQYF.

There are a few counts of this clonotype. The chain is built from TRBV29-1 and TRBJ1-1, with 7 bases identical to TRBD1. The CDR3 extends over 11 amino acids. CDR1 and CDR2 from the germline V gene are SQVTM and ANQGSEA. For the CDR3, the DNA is TGCACGGTCGGGGAGGGGGCTGCGGCTTTCTTT. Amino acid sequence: CTVGEGAAAFF.